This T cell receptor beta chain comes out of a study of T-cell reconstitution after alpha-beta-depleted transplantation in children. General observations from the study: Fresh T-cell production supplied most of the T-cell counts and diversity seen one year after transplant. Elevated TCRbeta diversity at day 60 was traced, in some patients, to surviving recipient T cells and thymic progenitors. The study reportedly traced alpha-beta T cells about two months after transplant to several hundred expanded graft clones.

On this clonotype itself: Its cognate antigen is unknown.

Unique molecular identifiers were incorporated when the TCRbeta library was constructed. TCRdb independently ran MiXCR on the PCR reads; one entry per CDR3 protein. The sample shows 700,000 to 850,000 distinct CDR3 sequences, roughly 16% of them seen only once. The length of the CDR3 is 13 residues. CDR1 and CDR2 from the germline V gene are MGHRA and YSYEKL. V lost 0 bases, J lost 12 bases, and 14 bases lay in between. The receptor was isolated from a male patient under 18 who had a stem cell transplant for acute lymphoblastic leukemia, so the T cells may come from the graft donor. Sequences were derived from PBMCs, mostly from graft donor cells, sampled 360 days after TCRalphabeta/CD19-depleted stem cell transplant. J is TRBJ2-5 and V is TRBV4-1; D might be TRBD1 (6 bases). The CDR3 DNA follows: TGCGCCAGCAGCCAAGATCAGGGGTTGATAGAGTACTTC. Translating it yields CASSQDQGLIEYF.